The text below deals with one TCR beta chain. For TCRbeta, the library was prepared with unique molecular identifiers. TCRdb ran MiXCR on the PCR reads and lists one entry per CDR3 protein. This table has under 350,000 distinct CDR3 sequences, approximately 9.6% appearing once. Trimming removed 5 bases at V and 5 bases at J, with 13 bases between. CDR3 size: 14 residues. CDR1 is MNHEY and CDR2 is SVGAGI in the germline V gene. The source of the sample is a study of T-cell reconstitution after alpha-beta-depleted transplantation in children. The rearrangement links TRBV6-5 to TRBJ1-5; no clear D. The clonotype was recovered from a human donor who donated a stem cell graft to a child with SCID. Here the sequenced sample was PBMCs from the stem cell graft donor, taken from the stem cell graft. CDR3 DNA sequence: TGTGCCAGCAGTAACCACAGTCCGGATCAGCCCCAGCATTTT. Amino acid sequence: CASSNHSPDQPQHF.